The rows below give T cell receptor beta chains drawn from one sample of a study of blood T cell repertoires in COVID-19. Sequencing was performed with immunoSEQ multiplex PCR; in TCRdb, only in-frame clones are kept and a portion is missing. This sample has roughly 16,000 clones, with under 90% found just once. Sequencing was carried out using peripheral blood. Source of these receptors: a human donor in a cohort sampled during active COVID-19. Each CDR3 is given with its conserved first and last residue. A D gene is named only where the DNA matches it firmly. The listing skips clone size in some rows; elsewhere it reads once, few, many or a size class.

v_call	d_call	clone_size	j_call	cdr3_nt	cdr3_aa
TRBV6-4	TRBD2	-	TRBJ2-2	TGTGCCAGCCGACGGGGGGGAACCGGGGAGCTGTTTTTT	CASRRGGTGELFF
TRBV28	-	-	TRBJ2-7	TGTGCCAGCAGTCTACTCAGGGGTTCGAACGAGCAGTACTTC	CASSLLRGSNEQYF
TRBV6-5	-	-	TRBJ1-3	TGTGCCAGCACCCAGGGGCGAAATGGAAACACCATATATTTT	CASTQGRNGNTIYF
TRBV19	-	-	TRBJ1-1	TGTGCCAGTAGTTTCACCCCGGCCGGCGGGGGCAGAATGAACACTGAAGCTTTCTTT	CASSFTPAGGGRMNTEAFF
TRBV19	TRBD2	-	TRBJ2-3	TGTGCCAGTAAACCTCTAGCGGGAGGGCCTGGGGATACGCAGTATTTT	CASKPLAGGPGDTQYF
TRBV19	TRBD2	-	TRBJ2-2	TGTGCCAGTAGCGGGACCGAGATACTAGCGACAACCCTCCCCGGGGAGCTGTTTTTT	CASSGTEILATTLPGELFF
TRBV28	TRBD1	-	TRBJ1-2	TGTGCCAGCAGTACAGGGGACTATGGCTACACCTTC	CASSTGDYGYTF
TRBV7-3	TRBD2	-	TRBJ2-1	TGTGCCAGCAGCTTAACCCTAGCGGATGAGCAGTTCTTC	CASSLTLADEQFF
TRBV5-1	TRBD1	-	TRBJ1-1	TGCGCCAGCAGCCGAGGACAGGGAGGCACTGAAGCTTTCTTT	CASSRGQGGTEAFF
TRBV5-1	TRBD1	-	TRBJ1-2	TGCGCCAGCCGACAGGGGTTCGATGGCTACACCTTC	CASRQGFDGYTF
TRBV9	-	-	TRBJ2-2	TGTGCCAGCAGCGCCACGGGACTTAGGAACACCGGGGAGCTGTTTTTT	CASSATGLRNTGELFF
TRBV27	TRBD1	-	TRBJ1-5	TGTGCCAGCAGTTTTTCTCGGACAGGCGGTCAGCCCCAGCATTTT	CASSFSRTGGQPQHF
TRBV28	-	-	TRBJ2-3	TGTGCCAGCAGTTTAGTCCTAGCTTCGGATACGCAGTATTTT	CASSLVLASDTQYF
TRBV4-1	-	-	TRBJ2-2	TGCGCCAGCAGCCAAGATCCGGGGAGCACCGGGGAGCTGTTTTTT	CASSQDPGSTGELFF
TRBV10-3	TRBD1	-	TRBJ1-2	TGTGCCATCAGTGAGTCGGCAGGGGGCGGCTATGGCTACACCTTC	CAISESAGGGYGYTF
TRBV7-8	TRBD1	-	TRBJ2-7	TGTGCCAGCAGCCGGGACAGGGGAGAGCAGTACTTC	CASSRDRGEQYF
TRBV30	TRBD1	-	TRBJ2-7	TGTGCCTGGAGGCTTGGTCCGGGACAGGGGGCTAAGTTCGAGCAGTACTTC	CAWRLGPGQGAKFEQYF
TRBV10-3	-	-	TRBJ1-3	TGTGCCATCGTAGCCCCAGCTGGAAACACCATATATTTT	CAIVAPAGNTIYF
TRBV5-6	-	-	TRBJ2-3	TGTGCCAGCAGCTTGGGGTGGGCGGGGCCAGATACGCAGTATTTT	CASSLGWAGPDTQYF
TRBV30	TRBD1	once	TRBJ1-6	TGTGCCTGGAGTGTACGCCAGGGGGATTCACCCCTCCACTTT	CAWSVRQGDSPLHF
TRBV2	TRBD1	-	TRBJ1-5	TGTGCCAGCAGACAGGGGGCGATGGGCAATCAGCCCCAGCATTTT	CASRQGAMGNQPQHF